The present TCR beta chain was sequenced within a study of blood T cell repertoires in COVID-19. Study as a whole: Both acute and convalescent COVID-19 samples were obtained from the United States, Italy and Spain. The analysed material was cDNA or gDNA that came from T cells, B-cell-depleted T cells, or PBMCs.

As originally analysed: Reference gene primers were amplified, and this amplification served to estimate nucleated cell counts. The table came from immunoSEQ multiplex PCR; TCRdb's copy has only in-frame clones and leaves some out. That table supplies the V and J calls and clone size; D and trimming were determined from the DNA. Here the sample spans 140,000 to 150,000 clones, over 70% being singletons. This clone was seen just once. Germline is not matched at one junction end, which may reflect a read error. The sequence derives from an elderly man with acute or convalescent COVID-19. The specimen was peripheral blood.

This CDR3 reads CASSSRDRLNF. CDR3 bases: TGTGCCAGCAGCTCACGGGACAGGTTGAACTTC. The rearrangement uses TRBV7-6 and TRBJ2-5; 8 nucleotides align to TRBD1. Germline V gene lookup returns CDR1 SGHVS and CDR2 FNYEAQ. The length of the CDR3 is 11 residues.